This T cell receptor (beta chain) was sequenced during a study of cytomegalovirus exposure and HLA in healthy donors. Notes on the study in general: A few chains linked to CMV were shown in vitro to be specific for CMV antigens. According to the study, 160 or so TCR beta chains were cytomegalovirus-associated. Reported results showed that the classifier diagnosed cytomegalovirus status with high specificity and sensitivity.

This CDR3 has 17 residues. From germline, CDR1 is SGHNT and CDR2 YYREEE (reference sequence). The trim removed 0 bases at V and 2 bases at J, leaving 4 bases unmatched. Separate from the approximately 650-subject first cohort, the 120-subject validation cohort was the one that the donors belonged to. Libraries were prepared by immunoSEQ multiplex PCR; TCRdb keeps only in-frame clonotypes and omits some of them. The data hold 90,000 to 150,000 clones, with roughly 84% observed a single time. To note about this clone: Its antigen is currently unknown.

What was sequenced was PBMCs. The sequence was collected from a woman aged 25 to 39 in good health and CMV-seronegative. The rearrangement uses TRBV5-4 and TRBJ2-3, with 12 bases that match TRBD2. The chain's CDR3 is CASSLDGLAGNTDTQYF. CDR3 sequence (DNA): TGTGCCAGCAGCTTGGACGGACTAGCGGGGAACACAGATACGCAGTATTTT.